The 3 T cell receptor beta chains given below trace back to one sample, sequenced in a study of shared clonotypes between healthy human individuals. Here immunoSEQ multiplex PCR was the method, and the copy in TCRdb shows in-frame clones only, minus some. The sample holds approximately 2,300,000 clones; under 95% are singletons and the top ten take 0.3% to 0.45%. The sample comprised naive CD4+ T cells from PBMCs. Regarding subset: CD45RA+ positively selected. Receptors originate from a man between 18 and 29 years old in good health. Some clones in this sample may be carry-over from other donors' samples.

This chain uses TRBV28 with TRBJ2-4; D uncertain. Germline lookup yields CDR1 MDHEN and CDR2 SYDVKM. The CDR3 is 14 residues long. V shed 5 bases and J shed 0 bases, with 8 bases lying between them. The CDR3 DNA follows: TGTGCCAGCAGTCCCCCAATAGCCAAAAACATTCAGTACTTC. This encodes CASSPPIAKNIQYF.

The gene calls are TRBV7-2 and TRBJ2-5; D is undetermined. V was cut by 1 base and J by 1 base, with 7 bases left in between. The germline CDR1 and CDR2 sequences are SGHTA and FQGNSA. This CDR3 spans 14 amino acids. For the CDR3, the DNA is TGTGCCAGCAGCTTAGTGCTAGGCCAAGAGACCCAGTACTTC. Its protein is CASSLVLGQETQYF.

This clone was detected a few times. The V call is TRBV6-6, the J call TRBJ1-1, with D unresolved. Germline assignment: CDR1 MNHNY and CDR2 SVGAGI (reference sequence). Trimming left V 5 bases short and J 4 bases short, with 14 bases between. The CDR3 has 14 amino acids. CDR3 sequence reads: CASSLDRKGTEAFF. Here the CDR3 DNA reads TGTGCCAGCAGTCTGGATCGAAAGGGCACTGAAGCTTTCTTT.